This T cell receptor (beta chain) was sequenced during a study of blood T cell repertoires in COVID-19. Study details: Collection of acute and convalescent COVID-19 samples took place in the United States, Italy and Spain.

Here immunoSEQ multiplex PCR was the method, and the copy in TCRdb shows in-frame clones only, minus some. Among some 380,000 clones listed, around 87% were seen once. The source is a man aged 25 to 45 who had recovered from COVID-19. Sequenced sample: PBMCs or T cells enriched from blood (not recorded which).

As DNA, the CDR3 is TGTGCCAGCAGCTTAACTCCAGGGGTTAATTCACCCCTCCACTTT. Amino acid sequence: CASSLTPGVNSPLHF. J is TRBJ1-6 and V is TRBV11-2; the D gene is possibly TRBD1 (6 bases). The CDR3 has 15 amino acids. Trimming left V 2 bases short and J 6 bases short, with 11 bases between. Looked up from germline, CDR1 is SGHAT and CDR2 is FQNNGV.